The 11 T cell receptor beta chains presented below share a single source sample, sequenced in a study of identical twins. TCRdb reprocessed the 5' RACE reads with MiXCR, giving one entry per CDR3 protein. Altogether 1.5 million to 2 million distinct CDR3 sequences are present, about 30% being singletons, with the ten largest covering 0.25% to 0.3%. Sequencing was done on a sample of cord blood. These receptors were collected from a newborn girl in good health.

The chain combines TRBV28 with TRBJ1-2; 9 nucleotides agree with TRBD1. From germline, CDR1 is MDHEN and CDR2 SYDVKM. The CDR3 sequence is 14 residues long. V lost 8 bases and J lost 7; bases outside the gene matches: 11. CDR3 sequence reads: CASRPGTGYSGYTF. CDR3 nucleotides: TGTGCCAGCCGTCCCGGGACAGGGTACTCTGGCTACACCTTC.

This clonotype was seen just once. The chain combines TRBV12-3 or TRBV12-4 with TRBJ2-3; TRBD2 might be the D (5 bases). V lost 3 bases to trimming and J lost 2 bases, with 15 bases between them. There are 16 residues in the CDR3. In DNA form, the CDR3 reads TGTGCCAGCAGTTTTGTTGTACGGGGTCCCACAGATACGCAGTATTTT. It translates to CASSFVVRGPTDTQYF.

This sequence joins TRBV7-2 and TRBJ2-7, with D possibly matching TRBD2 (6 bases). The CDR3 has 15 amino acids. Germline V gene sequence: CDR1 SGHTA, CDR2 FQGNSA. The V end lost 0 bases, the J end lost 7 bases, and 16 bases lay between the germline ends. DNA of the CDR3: TGTGCCAGCAGCTTAGCCCAACTAGCCTCCAGGGAGCAGTACTTC. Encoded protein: CASSLAQLASREQYF.

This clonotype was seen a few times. The CDR3 DNA is TGCAGTGCTAGTGCCTTACTAGCCAAAAACATTCAGTACTTC. It is translated as CSASALLAKNIQYF. This rearrangement joins TRBV20-1 to TRBJ2-4; D not resolved. The CDR3 length is 14 residues. V shed 3 bases and J shed 0 bases, with 9 bases lying between them. Germline V lookup: CDR1 DFQATT, CDR2 SNEGSKA (reference sequence).

CDR3 sequence (DNA): TGTGCCTGGAGTCCTGCCTTCAGGGGAGTCAAAAACATTCAGTACTTC. Its protein is CAWSPAFRGVKNIQYF. The chain uses TRBV30 and TRBJ2-4; maybe TRBD1 (6 bases). There are 16 residues in the CDR3. Per the germline V gene, CDR1 is GTSNPN and CDR2 is SVGIG (reference sequence). The germline V and J ends were trimmed by 2 bases and 3 bases, with 17 bases remaining between them.

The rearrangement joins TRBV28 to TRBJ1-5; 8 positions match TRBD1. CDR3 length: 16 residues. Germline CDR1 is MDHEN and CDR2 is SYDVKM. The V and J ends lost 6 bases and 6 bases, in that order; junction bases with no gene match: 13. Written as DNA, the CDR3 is TGTGCCAGCAGCCGACGAGGTCAGGGGGCGGGTCAGCCCCAGCATTTT. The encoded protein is CASSRRGQGAGQPQHF.

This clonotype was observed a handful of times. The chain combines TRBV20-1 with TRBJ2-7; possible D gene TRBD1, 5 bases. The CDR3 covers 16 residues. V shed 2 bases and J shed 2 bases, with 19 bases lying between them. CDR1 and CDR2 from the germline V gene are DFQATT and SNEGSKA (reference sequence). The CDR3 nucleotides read TGCAGTGCTAGACTCGCATGGGTGACAGCAGCCTACGAGCAGTACTTC. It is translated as CSARLAWVTAAYEQYF.

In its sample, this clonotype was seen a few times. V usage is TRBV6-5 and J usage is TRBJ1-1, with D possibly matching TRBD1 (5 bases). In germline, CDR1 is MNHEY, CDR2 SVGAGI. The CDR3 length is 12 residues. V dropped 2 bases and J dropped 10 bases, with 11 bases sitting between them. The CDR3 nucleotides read TGTGCCAGCAGTTACCCTAGGGGACGAGCTTTCTTT. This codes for CASSYPRGRAFF.

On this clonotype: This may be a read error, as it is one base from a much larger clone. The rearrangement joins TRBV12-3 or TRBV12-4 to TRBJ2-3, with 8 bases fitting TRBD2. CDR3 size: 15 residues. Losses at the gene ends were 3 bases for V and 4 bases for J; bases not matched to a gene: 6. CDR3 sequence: CASSFFTGGADTQYF. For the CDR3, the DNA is TGTGCCAGCAGTTTTTTTACGGGGGGGGCAGATACGCAGTATTTT.

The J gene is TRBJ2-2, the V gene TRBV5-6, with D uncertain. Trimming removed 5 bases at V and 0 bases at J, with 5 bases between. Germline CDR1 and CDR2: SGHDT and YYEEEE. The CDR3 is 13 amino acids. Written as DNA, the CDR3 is TGTGCCAGCAGGGATCCGAACACCGGGGAGCTGTTTTTT. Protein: CASRDPNTGELFF.

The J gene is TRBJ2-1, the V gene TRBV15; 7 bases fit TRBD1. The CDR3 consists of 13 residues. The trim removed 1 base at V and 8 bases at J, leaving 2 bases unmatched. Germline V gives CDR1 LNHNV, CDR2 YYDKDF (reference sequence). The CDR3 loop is CATSRAGGHEQFF. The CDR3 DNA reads TGTGCCACCAGCAGAGCAGGGGGTCATGAGCAGTTCTTC.